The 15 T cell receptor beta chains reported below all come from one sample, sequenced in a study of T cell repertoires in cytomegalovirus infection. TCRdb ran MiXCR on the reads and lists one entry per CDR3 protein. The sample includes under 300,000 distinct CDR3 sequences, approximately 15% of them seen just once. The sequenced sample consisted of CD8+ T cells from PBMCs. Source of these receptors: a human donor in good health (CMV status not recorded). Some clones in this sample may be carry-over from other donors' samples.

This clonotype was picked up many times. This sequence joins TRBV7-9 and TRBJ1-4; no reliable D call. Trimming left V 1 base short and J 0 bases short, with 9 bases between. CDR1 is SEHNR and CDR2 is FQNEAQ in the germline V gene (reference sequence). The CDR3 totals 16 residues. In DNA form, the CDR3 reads TGTGCCAGCAGCTTAGTGGGGAGTCCAACTAATGAAAAACTGTTTTTT. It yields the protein CASSLVGSPTNEKLFF.

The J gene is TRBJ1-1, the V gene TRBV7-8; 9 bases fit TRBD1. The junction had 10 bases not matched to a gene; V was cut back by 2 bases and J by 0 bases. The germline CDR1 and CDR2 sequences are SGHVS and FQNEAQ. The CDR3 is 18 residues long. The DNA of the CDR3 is TGTGCCAGCAGCTTACCCCCGGGGGACAGGGATTTGAACACTGAAGCTTTCTTT. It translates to CASSLPPGDRDLNTEAFF.

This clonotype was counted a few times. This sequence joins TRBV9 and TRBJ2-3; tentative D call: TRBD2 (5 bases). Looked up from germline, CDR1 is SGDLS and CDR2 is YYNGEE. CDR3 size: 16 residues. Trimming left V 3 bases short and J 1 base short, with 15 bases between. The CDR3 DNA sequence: TGTGCCAGCAGCGCAAGCACGGGGATCCGCACAGATACGCAGTATTTT. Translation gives CASSASTGIRTDTQYF.

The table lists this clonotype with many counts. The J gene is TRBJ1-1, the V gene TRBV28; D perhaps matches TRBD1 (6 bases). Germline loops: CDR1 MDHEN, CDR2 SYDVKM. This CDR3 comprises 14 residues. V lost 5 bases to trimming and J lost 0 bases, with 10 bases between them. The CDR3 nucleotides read TGTGCCAGCAGTAGACAGGCTATGAACACTGAAGCTTTCTTT. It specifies CASSRQAMNTEAFF.

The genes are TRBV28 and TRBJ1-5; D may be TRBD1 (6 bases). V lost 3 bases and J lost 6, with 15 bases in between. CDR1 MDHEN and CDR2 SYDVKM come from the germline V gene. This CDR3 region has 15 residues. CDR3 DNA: TGTGCCAGCAGTTTCTACAGGGTTGGGTTTCAGCCCCAGCATTTT. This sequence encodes CASSFYRVGFQPQHF.

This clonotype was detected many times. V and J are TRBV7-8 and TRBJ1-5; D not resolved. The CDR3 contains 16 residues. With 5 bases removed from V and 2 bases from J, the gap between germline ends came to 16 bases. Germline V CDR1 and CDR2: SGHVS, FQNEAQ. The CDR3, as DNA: TGTGCCAGCAGCCTTCGCCAAGGGTTTGGCAATCAGCCCCAGCATTTT. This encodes CASSLRQGFGNQPQHF.

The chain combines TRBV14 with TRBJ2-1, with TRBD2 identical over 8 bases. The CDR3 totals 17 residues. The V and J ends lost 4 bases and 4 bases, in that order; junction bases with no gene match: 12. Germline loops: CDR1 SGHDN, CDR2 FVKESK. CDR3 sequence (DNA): TGTGCCAGCAGCCCGACAATCGGCACTAGCGGATACAATGAGCAGTTCTTC. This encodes CASSPTIGTSGYNEQFF.

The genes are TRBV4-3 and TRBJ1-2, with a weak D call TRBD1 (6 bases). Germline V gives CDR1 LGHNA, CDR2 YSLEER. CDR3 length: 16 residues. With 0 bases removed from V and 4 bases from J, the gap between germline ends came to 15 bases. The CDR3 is CASSQDLWGHSYGYTF. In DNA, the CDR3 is TGCGCCAGCAGCCAAGATCTTTGGGGGCACTCCTATGGCTACACCTTC.

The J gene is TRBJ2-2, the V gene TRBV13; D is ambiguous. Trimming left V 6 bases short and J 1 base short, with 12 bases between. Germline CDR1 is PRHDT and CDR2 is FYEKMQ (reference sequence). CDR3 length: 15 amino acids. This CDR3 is CASSRENRNTGELFF. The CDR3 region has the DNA TGTGCCAGCAGTCGAGAGAACAGGAACACCGGGGAGCTGTTTTTT.

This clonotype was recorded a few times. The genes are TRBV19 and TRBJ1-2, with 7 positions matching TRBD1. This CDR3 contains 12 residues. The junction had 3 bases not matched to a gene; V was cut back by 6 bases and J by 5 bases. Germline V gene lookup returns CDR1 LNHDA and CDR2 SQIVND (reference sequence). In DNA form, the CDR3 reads TGTGCCAGTAGCGACAGGGTGTATGGCTACACCTTC. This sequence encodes CASSDRVYGYTF. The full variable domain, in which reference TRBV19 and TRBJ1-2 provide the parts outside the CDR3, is DGGITQSPKYLFRKEGQNVTLSCEQNLNHDAMYWYRQDPGQGLRLIYYSQIVNDFQKGDIAEGYSVSREKKESFPLTVTSAQKNPTAFYLCASSDRVYGYTFGSGTRLTVV.

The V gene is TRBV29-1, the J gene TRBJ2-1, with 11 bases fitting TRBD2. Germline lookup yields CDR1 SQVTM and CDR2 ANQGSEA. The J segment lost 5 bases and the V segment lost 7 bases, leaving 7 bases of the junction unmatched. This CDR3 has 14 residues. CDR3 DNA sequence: TGCAGCGCCTTAGGGGGACTAGCGGACAATGAGCAGTTCTTC. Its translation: CSALGGLADNEQFF.

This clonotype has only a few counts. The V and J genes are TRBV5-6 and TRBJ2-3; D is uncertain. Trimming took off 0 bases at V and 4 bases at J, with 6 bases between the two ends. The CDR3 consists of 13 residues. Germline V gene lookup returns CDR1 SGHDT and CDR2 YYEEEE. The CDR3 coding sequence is TGTGCCAGCAGCTTGGTGACGGCAGATACGCAGTATTTT. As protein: CASSLVTADTQYF.

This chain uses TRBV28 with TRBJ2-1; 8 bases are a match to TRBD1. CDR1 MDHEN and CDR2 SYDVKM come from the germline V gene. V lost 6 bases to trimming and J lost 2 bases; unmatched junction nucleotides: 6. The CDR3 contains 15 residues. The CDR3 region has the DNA TGTGCCAGCAGACTCAGGGGGCTAGCCTACAATGAGCAGTTCTTC. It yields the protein CASRLRGLAYNEQFF.

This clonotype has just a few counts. The DNA of the CDR3 is TGTGCCAGCAGGGCCAGCGGGTGGGAAAAACTGTTTTTT. It specifies CASRASGWEKLFF. This chain uses TRBV28 with TRBJ1-4, with D hard to call. V was cut by 6 bases and J by 8 bases, with 13 bases left in between. CDR3 length: 13 residues. Germline values: CDR1 MDHEN, CDR2 SYDVKM. Looking up the rest from reference TRBV28 and TRBJ1-4 gives the full variable domain: DVKVTQSSRYLVKRTGEKVFLECVQDMDHENMFWYRQDPGLGLRLIYFSYDVKMKEKGDIPEGYSVSREKKERFSLILESASTNQTSMYLCASRASGWEKLFFGSGTQLSVL.

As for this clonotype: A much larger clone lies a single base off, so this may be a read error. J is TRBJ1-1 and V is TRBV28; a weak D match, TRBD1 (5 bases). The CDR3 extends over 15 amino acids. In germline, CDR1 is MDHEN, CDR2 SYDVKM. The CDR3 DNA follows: TGTGCCAGCAGTTTAATAGACAGACAGAACACTGAAGTTTTCTTT. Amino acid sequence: CASSLIDRQNTEVFF.